This T cell receptor (beta chain) derives from a study of response to subunit inactivated influenza vaccine listed by TCRdb under 2018. Context from the whole study: Deep quantitative T cell receptor repertoire profiling was used in the study to track responses to a trivalent subunit inactivated influenza vaccine. Broad study findings and their caveats: According to the authors, only a limited number of new T cells may be recruited by each seasonal influenza vaccination.

CDR1 and CDR2 were assigned from the germline V gene (reference sequence) as LNHNV and YYDKDF. The CDR3 runs 15 residues from the cysteine to the phenylalanine. CDR3 DNA only is kept here, 45 bases in frame from base 1. Relative to germline, V is 0 bases shorter and J is 0 bases shorter, with 9 bases between their ends. This clonotype was seen repeatedly, ten times or more. There is no known antigen for this receptor. No base-level quality is on record; no much larger clone is a single base apart. Libraries were made using RT-PCR. The run used an Illumina HiSeq 2500. TCRdb took the public reads, trimmed them with fastp at Q25, ran MiXCR for clone calling and kept in-frame beta chains. Rows are unified per CDR3 protein, each entry keeping the most common DNA and genes. Counted in this sample were around 200,000 distinct CDR3 sequences; about a tenth of them appeared once. Roughly a tenth of the sample is held by the ten biggest clonotypes.

The specimen was non-naive T cells sorted from PBMCs, collected on the day of vaccination. This specimen's cell subset or site label, per the study, means: memory T cell fraction. This TCR was sampled from a man aged 50-60 years who received an inactivated influenza vaccine. Donor details come from another sample of the same person, matched by shared clones. The chain is assembled from TRBV15 and TRBJ2-7, with the D segment identity uncertain. CDR3 protein: CATSRDHDGSYEQYF. The DNA sequence is given as TGTGCCACCAGCAGAGATCATGACGGCTCCTACGAGCAGTACTTC. Extended through the reference TRBV15 and TRBJ2-7 proteins, this CDR3 yields the full variable domain: DAMVIQNPRYQVTQFGKPVTLSCSQTLNHNVMYWYQQKSSQAPKLLFHYYDKDFNNEADTPDNFQSRRPNTSFCFLDIRSPGLGDTAMYLCATSRDHDGSYEQYFGPGTRLTVT.